This T cell receptor beta chain stems from a study of blood T cell repertoires in COVID-19. The wider study: Nucleic acid was either cDNA or gDNA, and it came from T cells, B-cell-depleted T cells, or PBMCs.

This clone was seen just once. This CDR3 region has 13 residues. With 7 bases removed from V and 11 bases from J, the gap between germline ends came to 18 bases. Germline V lookup: CDR1 LNHNV, CDR2 YYDKDF (reference sequence). Produced via immunoSEQ multiplex PCR; TCRdb's table is partial and in-frame only. The table includes roughly 53,000 clones, around nine tenths detected once. Sample: peripheral blood. This sequence was found in a woman between 35 and 50 years old with active COVID-19. This chain uses TRBV15 with TRBJ1-5; maybe TRBD1 (5 bases). The CDR3 DNA reads TGTGCCACCACTTTGACAGATCGCTCAACCCAGCATTTT. Translation gives CATTLTDRSTQHF.